Below, one TCR beta chain is given with its context. Time point specified: pretreatment peripheral blood. This entry comes from a study of PD-L1 blockade in urothelial cancer. Study-level information: Every 3 weeks, patients received intravenous atezolizumab 1,200 mg, beginning 2014. Patients' prior chemotherapy regimens numbered 0 to 3.

Clones were sequenced by immunoSEQ multiplex PCR, and TCRdb holds only the in-frame ones, with some missing. The sample lists under 70,000 clones; more than 80% were seen once. The CDR3 loop spans 17 amino acids. The germline V and J ends were trimmed by 4 bases and 3 bases, with 20 bases remaining between them. Germline CDR1 reads SGDLS; CDR2 reads YYNGEE. V is TRBV9 and J is TRBJ2-1, with D possibly matching TRBD1 (6 bases). Sample: PBMCs, taken around atezolizumab (anti-PD-L1) treatment. The TCR sequence derives from a man between 65 and 85 years old with urothelial cancer. DNA of the CDR3: TGTGCCAGCAGCTCAAACAGGGCCTCCGGGCTCTACAATGAGCAGTTCTTC. Translation: CASSSNRASGLYNEQFF.